Shown below are 2 T cell receptor beta chains from a single sample sequenced in a study of cytomegalovirus exposure and HLA in healthy donors. Primers included in the PCR were 60 Vbeta and 13 Jbeta primers. Measured with immunoSEQ multiplex PCR; TCRdb has only the in-frame clones, and not every one. The sample holds approximately 130,000 clones; around 77% are singletons and the top ten take 1% to 1.5%. The specimen sequenced was PBMCs. The receptors here all came from a man aged 45-65 years in good health and CMV-seronegative.

The chain carries TRBV7-9 and TRBJ2-3, with TRBD2 identical over 12 bases. The V gene end was trimmed by 2 bases and the J gene end by 3 bases; junction bases not matched to a gene: 0. The length of the CDR3 is 15 residues. In germline, CDR1 is SEHNR, CDR2 FQNEAQ (reference sequence). The CDR3 region has the DNA TGTGCCAGCAGCTTACTAGCGGGAGGGACAGATACGCAGTATTTT. This codes for CASSLLAGGTDTQYF.

The chain links TRBV19 to TRBJ2-7; tentative D call: TRBD2 (6 bases). V was pared by 3 bases and J by 3 bases, with 12 bases between. CDR1 LNHDA and CDR2 SQIVND come from the germline V gene (reference sequence). This CDR3 has 14 residues. CDR3 nucleotides: TGTGCCAGTAGTATGTCCAGACTAGTCTACGAGCAGTACTTC. It is translated as CASSMSRLVYEQYF.